The 29 T cell receptor beta chains reported below all come from one sample, sequenced in a study of CD8+CD57+ T cells in acquired aplastic anemia. Profiling that covered TCR beta VDJ and CDR3 relied on genomic DNA as its template. From the reads, TCRdb called clonotypes with MiXCR, one entry per CDR3 protein. The sample has 400,000 to 450,000 distinct CDR3 sequences, around 72% seen once; the top ten hold 4%. Sequenced input: sorted CD4+, CD8+, or CD8+CD57+ T cells (not recorded which) from PBMCs. These receptors were collected from a human donor in good health, serving as a control.

This clonotype was recorded many times. The chain carries TRBV3-1 and TRBJ2-5; TRBD1 aligns across 8 bases. The CDR3 sequence is 13 residues long. The ends lost 3 bases at V and 5 bases at J; junction bases unmatched: 2. Germline CDR1 reads LGHDT; CDR2 reads YNNKEL (reference sequence). The CDR3 nucleotides read TGTGCCAGCAGCCACAGGGGGCGGGAGACCCAGTACTTC. Residues: CASSHRGRETQYF.

This clonotype was seen at least ten times. The CDR3 DNA sequence: TGTGCCAGCAGCATCAGACACCAGTCGAACACCGGGGAGCTGTTTTTT. It codes for CASSIRHQSNTGELFF. The chain uses TRBV7-2 and TRBJ2-2; D unclear. This CDR3 is 16 amino acids long. Per the germline V gene, CDR1 is SGHTA and CDR2 is FQGNSA. Trimming removed 5 bases from V and 0 bases from J, with 13 bases in between.

In this sample, this clonotype turned up a few times. The chain couples TRBV7-2 to TRBJ2-7; 16 bases are shared with TRBD2. Trimming at V came to 5 bases and at J to 7 bases, leaving 11 bases not matched to a gene. CDR1 and CDR2 from the germline V gene are SGHTA and FQGNSA. CDR3 length: 17 residues. For the CDR3, the DNA is TGTGCCAGCAGCCGAGACGGGACTAGCGGGGGGGCAGGGGAGCAGTACTTC. Its protein product is CASSRDGTSGGAGEQYF.

This sequence joins TRBV20-1 and TRBJ2-3; 10 nucleotides align to TRBD2. Germline trimming cut 4 bases from V and 2 bases from J; bases unmatched to any gene: 6. The CDR3 is 15 residues long. Germline V gene sequence: CDR1 DFQATT, CDR2 SNEGSKA (reference sequence). Here the CDR3 DNA reads TGCAGTGCTATCCGTACTAGCGGGGACACAGATACGCAGTATTTT. Protein: CSAIRTSGDTDTQYF.

This clonotype was observed a handful of times. A read error is possible here, since a much larger clone lies one base away. The conserved closing phenylalanine or tryptophan is absent in this CDR3, likely reflecting a read error. V usage is TRBV19 and J usage is TRBJ2-3; tentatively, D is TRBD1 or TRBD2 (5 bases each). The CDR3 runs 13 residues. Per germline, CDR1 LNHDA and CDR2 SQIVND (reference sequence). The ends were cut back, 6 bases at V and 5 bases at J, with 12 bases in the middle. As DNA, the CDR3 is TGTGCCAGTAGCACCGGGGCCAAAGATACGCAGTATTCT. Translation gives CASSTGAKDTQYS.

This clonotype was seen at least ten times. This chain joins TRBV11-2 and TRBJ1-1, with 10 bases matching TRBD1. V dropped 5 bases and J dropped 6; count of bases not matched to a gene: 6. The CDR3 sequence is 14 residues long. The germline V gene has CDR1 SGHAT and CDR2 FQNNGV. In DNA form, the CDR3 reads TGTGCCAGCAGCGAGGACAGGGGGGAGGCTGAAGCTTTCTTT. Protein: CASSEDRGEAEAFF.

The chain uses TRBV4-1 and TRBJ2-7, with 8 bases identical to TRBD1. Germline assignment: CDR1 MGHRA and CDR2 YSYEKL. The CDR3 totals 14 residues. Losses at the gene ends were 4 bases for V and 5 bases for J; bases not matched to a gene: 7. For the CDR3, the DNA is TGCGCCAGCAGCCCTGGACAGGGTAGCCACGAGCAGTACTTC. It yields the protein CASSPGQGSHEQYF.

A word on this clonotype: Given the absence of the conserved phenylalanine or tryptophan at the CDR3 end, a read error is likely. Because the CDR3's place on the DNA is in doubt, the DNA is left out and the CDR3 is given as listed by TCRdb. Here the CDR3 reads CASTGFGTEPLH. The chain combines TRBV19 with TRBJ1-1. The CDR3 has 12 amino acids, counting both end residues. Germline V gene sequence: CDR1 LNHDA, CDR2 SQIVND (reference sequence).

This chain joins TRBV7-3 and TRBJ1-1; no definite D call. The CDR3 runs to 15 residues. The V end lost 8 bases, the J end lost 14 bases, and 30 bases lay between the germline ends. Germline CDR1 and CDR2: SGHTA and FQGTGA. CDR3 protein: CASAPGRAIKTQYFF. The CDR3 DNA follows: TGTGCCAGCGCCCCTGGGCGGGCCATAAAGACCCAGTACTTCTTT.

This clonotype was observed a handful of times. The chain couples TRBV2 to TRBJ1-6, with D unclear. Germline CDR1 is SNHLY and CDR2 is FYNNEI. The ends were cut back, 8 bases at V and 1 base at J, with 9 bases in the middle. This CDR3 is 14 amino acids long. This CDR3 reads CASGSWSYNSPLHF. In DNA form, the CDR3 reads TGTGCCAGCGGCTCCTGGTCCTATAATTCACCCCTCCACTTT. Looking up the rest from reference TRBV2 and TRBJ1-6 gives the full variable domain: EPEVTQTPSHQVTQMGQEVILRCVPISNHLYFYWYRQILGQKVEFLVSFYNNEISEKSEIFDDQFSVERPDGSNFTLKIRSTKLEDSAMYFCASGSWSYNSPLHFGNGTRLTVT.

This clonotype occurred many times. The genes are TRBV15 and TRBJ2-1; D is perhaps TRBD1 (5 bases). The V end was cut by 3 bases, the J end by 7 bases, with 16 bases between. Germline loops: CDR1 LNHNV, CDR2 YYDKDF (reference sequence). This CDR3 spans 15 amino acids. The CDR3 protein is CATSSDDSHPNEQFF. The CDR3 DNA follows: TGTGCCACCAGCAGTGACGACAGCCATCCTAATGAGCAGTTCTTC.

This clonotype showed up just once. Likely a read error: the CDR3 ends without its conserved phenylalanine or tryptophan. The limits of the CDR3 on the DNA are not certain, so only TCRdb's listed CDR3 is given. The CDR3 is CASSLAERRFTPPFC. The V call is TRBV7-6, the J call TRBJ1-1. The CDR3 totals 15 residues, both ends included. Germline values: CDR1 SGHVS, CDR2 FNYEAQ.

This clonotype was found once. The limits of the CDR3 on the DNA are not certain, so only TCRdb's listed CDR3 is given. This chain joins TRBV15 and TRBJ2-6. The CDR3 has 16 residues if both end residues are counted. CDR1 LNHNV and CDR2 YYDKDF come from the germline V gene (reference sequence). CDR3 amino acids: CASSDMVGAGANDLSF.

In regard to this clonotype: Lacking the conserved final phenylalanine or tryptophan, this CDR3 likely reflects a read error. The DNA is left out, because the CDR3 cannot be placed on it with certainty; the CDR3 is given as TCRdb lists it. The V call is TRBV7-8, the J call TRBJ2-7. Inclusive of both ends, the CDR3 amounts to 13 amino acids. The germline gives CDR1 SGHVS, CDR2 FQNEAQ. CDR3 amino acids: CASSLGCASVEYY.

With respect to this clonotype: Germline and junction disagree at one end, which may indicate a read error. This rearrangement joins TRBV7-2 to TRBJ2-5; tentative D call: TRBD1 (5 bases). The germline V gene encodes CDR1 SGHTA and CDR2 FQGNSA. The CDR3 covers 15 residues. The DNA of the CDR3 is TGTGCCAGCAGCGTAATAGGCAGGGCCGAAGAGCCCCAGTACTTC. Residues: CASSVIGRAEEPQYF.

A few counts support this clonotype. This chain connects TRBV19 to TRBJ2-7; D possibly corresponds to TRBD2 (5 bases). CDR3 length: 13 residues. Per germline, CDR1 LNHDA and CDR2 SQIVND (reference sequence). V dropped 1 base and J dropped 6 bases, with 10 bases sitting between them. CDR3 in amino acids: CASSIGLAGEQYF. For the CDR3, the DNA is TGTGCCAGTAGTATAGGGCTCGCGGGCGAGCAGTACTTC.

As for this clonotype: The CDR3 carries no conserved terminal phenylalanine or tryptophan, so it likely arises from a read error. The J gene is TRBJ2-7, the V gene TRBV7-2; tentatively, D is TRBD1 (5 bases). The germline CDR1 and CDR2 sequences are SGHTA and FQGNSA. Trimming removed 3 bases at V and 8 bases at J, with 14 bases between. This CDR3 contains 13 residues. CDR3 DNA: TGTGCCAGCAGCTTGGCAGGGCAGCACAAGCAGTACCAC. Translated: CASSLAGQHKQYH.

This clonotype was detected ten times or more. The genes are TRBV25-1 and TRBJ1-2, with unresolved D. CDR3 length equals 13 residues. V lost 5 bases and J 1 base, leaving 8 bases between the germline ends. Germline values: CDR1 MGHDK, CDR2 SYGVNS. CDR3 DNA sequence: TGTGCCAGCAGTTCGACGGTTAACTATGGCTACACCTTC. Encoded protein: CASSSTVNYGYTF.

This chain connects TRBV10-3 to TRBJ1-1; D unresolved. V shed 2 bases and J shed 1 base, with 8 bases lying between them. The CDR3 extends over 14 amino acids. Germline-derived CDR1 and CDR2 are ENHRY and SYGVKD. CDR3 amino acids: CAISEATKNTEAFF. For the CDR3, the DNA is TGTGCCATCAGTGAGGCCACGAAGAACACTGAAGCTTTCTTT.

V is TRBV20-1 and J is TRBJ1-2, with D uncertain. Germline CDR1 DFQATT, CDR2 SNEGSKA (reference sequence). With 3 bases removed from V and 4 bases from J, the gap between germline ends came to 15 bases. The CDR3 totals 14 residues. DNA for the CDR3: TGCAGTGCTAGTGTACACGCTTATGGCTATGGCTACACCTTC. As protein: CSASVHAYGYGYTF.

This clonotype was counted only a few times. The V gene is TRBV2, the J gene TRBJ2-7, with TRBD2 matching 7 bases. Losses at the gene ends were 5 bases for V and 0 bases for J; bases not matched to a gene: 4. The CDR3 has 14 amino acids. Germline V CDR1 and CDR2: SNHLY, FYNNEI. The CDR3 nucleotides are TGTGCCAGCAGTAGCGGGACTCACTCCTACGAGCAGTACTTC. Its protein is CASSSGTHSYEQYF.

Of note for this clonotype: At one of its ends the junction is not consistent with the germline gene, which may arise from a read error. This chain links TRBV7-2 with TRBJ1-1; no clear D gene. Germline lookup yields CDR1 SGHTA and CDR2 FQGNSA. The CDR3 totals 14 residues. CDR3 sequence (DNA): TGTGCCAGCAGCGCCCTTCGGGAAAGCGGCGATGGCTACTTT. It encodes CASSALRESGDGYF.

With respect to this clonotype: This CDR3 is missing its conserved last phenylalanine or tryptophan, likely due to a read error. The chain links TRBV30 to TRBJ1-4; D unclear. The germline gives CDR1 GTSNPN, CDR2 SVGIG (reference sequence). The CDR3 loop spans 14 amino acids. The V end was cut by 7 bases, the J end by 3 bases, with 15 bases between. The CDR3 is CALKKGAANEKLFL. As DNA, the CDR3 is TGTGCCTTGAAAAAGGGCGCGGCTAATGAAAAACTGTTTCTT.

The chain carries TRBV20-1 and TRBJ2-1; possible D gene TRBD1, 5 bases. Germline CDR1 and CDR2: DFQATT and SNEGSKA (reference sequence). This CDR3 contains 12 residues. V was clipped by 6 bases and J by 2 bases, with 8 bases between them. The CDR3 DNA reads as TGCAGTGCCCCGGACACCTACAATGAGCAGTTCTTC. Translated: CSAPDTYNEQFF.

A note on this clonotype: One end of the junction fails to match germline, which may point to a read error. The chain combines TRBV7-2 with TRBJ1-1; unclear D gene. CDR1 is SGHTA and CDR2 is FQGNSA in the germline V gene. The CDR3 spans 12 residues. Written as DNA, the CDR3 is TGTGCCAGCAGTTTAGTGAATGCGAGAGCTTTCTTT. This sequence encodes CASSLVNARAFF.

The chain couples TRBV9 to TRBJ1-4; D possibly corresponds to TRBD1 (5 bases). The CDR3 contains 16 residues. CDR1 is SGDLS and CDR2 is YYNGEE in the germline V gene. V lost 0 bases and J 13 bases, leaving 22 bases between the germline ends. Here the CDR3 reads CASSVETAGTTDTLFF. CDR3 coding DNA: TGTGCCAGCAGCGTAGAGACGGCGGGGACCACAGATACACTGTTTTTT.

The chain combines TRBV7-2 with TRBJ1-2; TRBD1 matches 7 bases. V shed 3 bases and J 4 bases; nucleotides not matched to a gene: 8. Germline-derived CDR1 and CDR2 are SGHTA and FQGNSA. The CDR3 sequence is 15 residues long. CDR3: CASSFVDRAIYGYTF. The CDR3 nucleotides are TGTGCCAGCAGCTTTGTCGACAGGGCTATCTATGGCTACACCTTC.

J is TRBJ2-5 and V is TRBV20-1; D gene unclear. The germline V gene has CDR1 DFQATT and CDR2 SNEGSKA (reference sequence). The CDR3 is made up of 12 amino acids. With 1 base removed from V and 8 bases from J, the gap between germline ends came to 11 bases. CDR3 in amino acids: CSARGQQTTQYF. The CDR3, as DNA: TGCAGTGCTAGAGGGCAACAGACAACCCAGTACTTC.

This clonotype has a handful of counts. At one boundary the junction diverges from the germline segment, which might be a read error. V usage is TRBV29-1 and J usage is TRBJ1-1; no firm D call. CDR1 and CDR2 from the germline V gene are SQVTM and ANQGSEA. The CDR3 has 12 residues. The chain's CDR3 is CSVAGGNAEAFF. The CDR3 DNA reads as TGCAGCGTTGCCGGCGGGAACGCTGAAGCTTTCTTT.